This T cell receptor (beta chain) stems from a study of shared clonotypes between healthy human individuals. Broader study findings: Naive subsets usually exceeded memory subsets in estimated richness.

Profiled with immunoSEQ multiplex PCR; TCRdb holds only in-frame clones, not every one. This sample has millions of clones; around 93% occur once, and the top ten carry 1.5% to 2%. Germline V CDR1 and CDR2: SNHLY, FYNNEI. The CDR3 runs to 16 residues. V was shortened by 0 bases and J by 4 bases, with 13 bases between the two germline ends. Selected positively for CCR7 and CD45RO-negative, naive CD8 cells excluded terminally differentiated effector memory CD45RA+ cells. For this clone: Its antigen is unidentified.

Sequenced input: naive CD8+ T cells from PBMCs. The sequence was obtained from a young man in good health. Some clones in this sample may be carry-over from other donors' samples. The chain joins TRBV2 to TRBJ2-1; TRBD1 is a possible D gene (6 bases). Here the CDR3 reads CASSEAPGQGYNEQFF. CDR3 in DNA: TGTGCCAGCAGTGAAGCTCCGGGACAAGGATACAATGAGCAGTTCTTC. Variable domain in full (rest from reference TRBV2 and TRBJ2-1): EPEVTQTPSHQVTQMGQEVILRCVPISNHLYFYWYRQILGQKVEFLVSFYNNEISEKSEIFDDQFSVERPDGSNFTLKIRSTKLEDSAMYFCASSEAPGQGYNEQFFGPGTRLTVL.